This TCR beta chain was recorded in a study of blood T cell repertoires in COVID-19. Trimming removed 4 bases from V and 3 bases from J, with 15 bases in between. Germline values: CDR1 SGHDN, CDR2 FVKESK. The CDR3 spans 16 residues. This clone occurred once. Source study methods: The authors estimated nucleated cell counts from reference gene primer amplification. Libraries were prepared by immunoSEQ multiplex PCR; TCRdb keeps only in-frame clonotypes and omits some of them. V, J and clone size derive from that table, while D and trimming were established from the DNA sequence. The data contain about 160,000 clones, over 90% of them singletons.

Input material: peripheral blood. This chain connects TRBV14 to TRBJ1-4; D not resolved. The TCR was taken from a woman aged 60-70 years with COVID-19, enrolled during active disease. CDR3 DNA: TGTGCCAGCAGCCGGGCTCTCTCCGATTCTAATGAAAAACTGTTTTTT. Residues: CASSRALSDSNEKLFF.